The table lists the clone carrying this T cell receptor beta chain with many counts. Its antigen remains unknown. Peripheral venous blood was drawn in approximately 5.7-milliliter volumes, with a draw taken at each of two separate time points. These data come from a study of prognosis after radiotherapy for stage I lung cancer. Study-level results: Some patients went on to develop distant metastases. Their Shannon entropy after stereotactic body radiation therapy was lower, and its change from baseline was also lower.

Two-round multiplex PCR on genomic DNA was the method by which TCR beta CDR3 was amplified. Used in first-round PCR were primers specific to each TRBV and TRBJ gene. Using its own MiXCR run on the multiplex PCR reads, TCRdb lists one record per CDR3 protein. The sample has over 20,000 distinct CDR3 sequences, 35% to 45% seen once. Trimming left V 0 bases short and J 4 bases short, with 4 bases between. CDR1 is KGHDR and CDR2 is SFDVKD in the germline V gene. The CDR3 sequence is 13 residues long. The source of this sequence is a donor aged 50 or older with non-small cell lung cancer. Source: PBMCs, taken before or after stereotactic body radiation therapy (not recorded which). The chain is built from TRBV24-1 and TRBJ2-3; no clear D. The CDR3 DNA is TGTGCCACCAGTGATTTGGGAGCAGATACGCAGTATTTT. Protein product: CATSDLGADTQYF.